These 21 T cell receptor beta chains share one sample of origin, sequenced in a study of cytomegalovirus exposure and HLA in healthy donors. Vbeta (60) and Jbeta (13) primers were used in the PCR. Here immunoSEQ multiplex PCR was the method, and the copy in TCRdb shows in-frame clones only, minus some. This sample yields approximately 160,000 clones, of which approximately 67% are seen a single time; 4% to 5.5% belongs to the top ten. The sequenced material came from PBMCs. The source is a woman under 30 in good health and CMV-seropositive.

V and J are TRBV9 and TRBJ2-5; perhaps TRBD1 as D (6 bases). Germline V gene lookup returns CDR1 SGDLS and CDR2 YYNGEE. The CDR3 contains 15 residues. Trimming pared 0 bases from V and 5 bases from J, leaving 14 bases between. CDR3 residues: CASSVGTDGRETQYF. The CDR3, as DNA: TGTGCCAGCAGCGTAGGGACAGATGGTCGCGAGACCCAGTACTTC.

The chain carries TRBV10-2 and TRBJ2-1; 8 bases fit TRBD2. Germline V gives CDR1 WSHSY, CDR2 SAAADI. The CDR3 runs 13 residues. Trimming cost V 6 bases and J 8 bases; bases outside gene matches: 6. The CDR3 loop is CASRSTTSDEQFF. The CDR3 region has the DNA TGCGCCAGCAGGAGCACGACTAGCGATGAGCAGTTCTTC.

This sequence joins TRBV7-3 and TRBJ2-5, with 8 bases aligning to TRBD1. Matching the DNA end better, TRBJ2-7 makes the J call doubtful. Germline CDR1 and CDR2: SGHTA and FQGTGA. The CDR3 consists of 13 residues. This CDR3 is CASSYGQGHEQYF. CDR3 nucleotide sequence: TGTGCCAGCAGCTACGGACAGGGCCACGAGCAGTACTTC.

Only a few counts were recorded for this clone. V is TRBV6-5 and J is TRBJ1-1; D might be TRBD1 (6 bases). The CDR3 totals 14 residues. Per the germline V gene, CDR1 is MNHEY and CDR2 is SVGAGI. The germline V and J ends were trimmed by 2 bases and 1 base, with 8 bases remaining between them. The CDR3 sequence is CASSYTGRNTEAFF. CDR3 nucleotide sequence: TGTGCCAGCAGTTACACAGGGAGGAACACTGAAGCTTTCTTT.

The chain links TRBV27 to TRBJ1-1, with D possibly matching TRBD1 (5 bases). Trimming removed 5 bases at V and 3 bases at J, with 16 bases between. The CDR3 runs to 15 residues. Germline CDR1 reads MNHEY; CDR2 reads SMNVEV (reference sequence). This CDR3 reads CASSPVWGGDTEAFF. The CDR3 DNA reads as TGTGCCAGCAGTCCCGTGTGGGGGGGGGACACTGAAGCTTTCTTT.

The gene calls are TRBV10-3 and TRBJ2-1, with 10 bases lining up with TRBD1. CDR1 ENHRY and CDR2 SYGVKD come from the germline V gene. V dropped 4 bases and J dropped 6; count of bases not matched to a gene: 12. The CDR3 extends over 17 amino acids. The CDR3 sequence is CAISVYLGTGAINEQFF. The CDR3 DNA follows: TGTGCCATCAGTGTCTACCTTGGGACAGGGGCGATCAATGAGCAGTTCTTC.

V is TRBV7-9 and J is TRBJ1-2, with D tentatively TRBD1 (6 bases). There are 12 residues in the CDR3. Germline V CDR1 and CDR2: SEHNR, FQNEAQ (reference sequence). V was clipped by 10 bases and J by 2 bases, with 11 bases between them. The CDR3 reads CAKEDRNYGYTF. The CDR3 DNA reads TGTGCCAAAGAGGACAGAAACTATGGCTACACCTTC.

CDR3: CASSPTGQLYEQYF. In nucleotides, the CDR3 is TGTGCCAGCTCACCAACAGGACAACTCTACGAGCAGTACTTC. The chain joins TRBV18 to TRBJ2-5, with D possibly being TRBD1 (5 bases). The end of the DNA fits TRBJ2-7 better, so the J call may be wrong. The CDR3 has 14 amino acids. The V gene's germline CDR1 is KGHSH and CDR2 LQKENI.

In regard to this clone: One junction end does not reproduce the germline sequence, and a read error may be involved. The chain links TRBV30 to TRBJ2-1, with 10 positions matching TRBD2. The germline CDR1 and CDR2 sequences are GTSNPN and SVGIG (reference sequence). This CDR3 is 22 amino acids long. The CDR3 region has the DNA TGTGCCTGGAGGGGATTTCCAAGCGGGAGGGCCAGATTGGACAGGTTCTACAATGTGCAGTTCTTC. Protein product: CAWRGFPSGRARLDRFYNVQFF.

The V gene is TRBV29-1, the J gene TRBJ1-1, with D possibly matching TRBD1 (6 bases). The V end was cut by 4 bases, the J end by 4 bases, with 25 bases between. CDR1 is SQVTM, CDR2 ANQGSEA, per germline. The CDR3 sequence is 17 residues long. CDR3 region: CSVGGGGAIGPSTEAFF. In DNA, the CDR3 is TGCAGCGTTGGGGGCGGGGGGGCCATAGGACCGAGCACTGAAGCTTTCTTT.

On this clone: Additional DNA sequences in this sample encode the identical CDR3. CDR3: CASSQDPPMRRENQPQHF. The CDR3 region has the DNA TGCGCCAGCAGCCAAGACCCGCCTATGAGAAGGGAGAACCAGCCCCAGCATTTT. V and J are TRBV4-1 and TRBJ1-5; D remains unclear. The CDR3 totals 18 residues. Per the germline V gene, CDR1 is MGHRA and CDR2 is YSYEKL. V was trimmed by 0 bases and J by 7 bases, leaving 22 bases between them.

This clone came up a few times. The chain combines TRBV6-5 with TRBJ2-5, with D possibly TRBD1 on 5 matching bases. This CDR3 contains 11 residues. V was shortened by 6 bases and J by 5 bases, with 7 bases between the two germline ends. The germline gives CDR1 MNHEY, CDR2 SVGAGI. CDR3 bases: TGTGCCAGCAGAGGGGCGGAGACCCAGTACTTC. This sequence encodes CASRGAETQYF.

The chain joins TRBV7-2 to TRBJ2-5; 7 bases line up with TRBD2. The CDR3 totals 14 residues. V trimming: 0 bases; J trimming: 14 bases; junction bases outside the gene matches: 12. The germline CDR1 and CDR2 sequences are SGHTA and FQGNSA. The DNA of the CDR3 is TGTGCCAGCAGCTTAGCGGGGGGGATCTCTTTCTCCTACTTC. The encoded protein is CASSLAGGISFSYF.

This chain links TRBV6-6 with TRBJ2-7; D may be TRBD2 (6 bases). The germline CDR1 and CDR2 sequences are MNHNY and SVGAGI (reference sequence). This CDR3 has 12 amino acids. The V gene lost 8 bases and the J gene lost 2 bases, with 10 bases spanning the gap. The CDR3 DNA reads TGTGCCAGCGTGGACTACGCCTACGAGCAGTACTTC. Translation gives CASVDYAYEQYF.

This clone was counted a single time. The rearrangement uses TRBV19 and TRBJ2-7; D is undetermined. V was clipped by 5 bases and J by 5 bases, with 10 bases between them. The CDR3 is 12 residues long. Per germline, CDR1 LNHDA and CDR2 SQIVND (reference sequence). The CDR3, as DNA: TGTGCCAGTAGTGATCCTAGTAACGAGCAGTACTTC. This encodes CASSDPSNEQYF.

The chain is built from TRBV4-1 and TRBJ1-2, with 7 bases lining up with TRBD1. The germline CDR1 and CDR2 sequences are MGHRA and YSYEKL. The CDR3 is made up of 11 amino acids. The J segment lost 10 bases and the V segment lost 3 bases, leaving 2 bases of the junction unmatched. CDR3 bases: TGCGCCAGCAGCCAGGGACAGATCTACACCTTC. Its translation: CASSQGQIYTF.

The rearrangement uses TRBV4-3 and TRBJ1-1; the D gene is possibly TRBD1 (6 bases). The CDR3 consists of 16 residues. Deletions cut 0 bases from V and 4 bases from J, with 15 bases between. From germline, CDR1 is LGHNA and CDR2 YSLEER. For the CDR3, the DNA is TGCGCCAGCAGCCAAGATCGGGGGGAGGGGGGCACTGAAGCTTTCTTT. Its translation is CASSQDRGEGGTEAFF.

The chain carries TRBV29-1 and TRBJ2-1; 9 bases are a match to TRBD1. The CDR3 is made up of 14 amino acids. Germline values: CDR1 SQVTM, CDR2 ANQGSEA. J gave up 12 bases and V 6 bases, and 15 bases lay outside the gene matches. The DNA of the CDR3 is TGCAGCGTAGAAATTACGGGACAGGGCAACGGGCAGTTCTTC. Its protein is CSVEITGQGNGQFF.

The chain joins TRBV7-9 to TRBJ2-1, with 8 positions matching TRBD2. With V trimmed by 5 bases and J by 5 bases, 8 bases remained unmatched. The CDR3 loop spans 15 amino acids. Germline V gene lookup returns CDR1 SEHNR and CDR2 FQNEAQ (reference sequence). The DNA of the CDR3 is TGTGCCAGCAGCCCAAGCGGGGGACTGAACAATGAGCAGTTCTTC. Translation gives CASSPSGGLNNEQFF.

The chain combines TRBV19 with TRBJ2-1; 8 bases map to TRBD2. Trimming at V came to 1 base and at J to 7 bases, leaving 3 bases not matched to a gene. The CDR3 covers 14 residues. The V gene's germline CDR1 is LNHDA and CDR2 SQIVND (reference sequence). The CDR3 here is CASSIAGGRNEQFF. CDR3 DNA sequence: TGTGCCAGTAGTATAGCGGGGGGGCGGAATGAGCAGTTCTTC.

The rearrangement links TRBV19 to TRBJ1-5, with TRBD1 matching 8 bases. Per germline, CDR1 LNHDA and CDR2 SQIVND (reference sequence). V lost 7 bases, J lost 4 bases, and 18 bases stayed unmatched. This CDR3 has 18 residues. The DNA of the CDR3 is TGTGCCAGTACCCCACTTGACAGGGGTGCAAGATGGAATCAGCCCCAGCATTTT. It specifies CASTPLDRGARWNQPQHF.